A single sample gave rise to the 19 T cell receptor beta chains below, sequenced in a study of blood T cell repertoires in COVID-19. Measured with immunoSEQ multiplex PCR; TCRdb has only the in-frame clones, and not every one. The table records roughly 230,000 clones, approximately 83% of them present only once. The sequenced material came from peripheral blood. The receptors were sampled from a woman between 45 and 65 years old with acute or convalescent COVID-19.

The J gene is TRBJ2-1, the V gene TRBV24-1; 7 bases match TRBD2. CDR1 and CDR2 (germline): KGHDR, SFDVKD. The CDR3 extends over 16 amino acids. V was clipped by 1 base and J by 5 bases; unmatched bases: 7. CDR3 nucleotide sequence: TGTGCCACCAGTGATTTCGGGGGGAAGACGCACAATGAGCAGTTCTTC. Protein: CATSDFGGKTHNEQFF.

V gene TRBV5-1 combines with J gene TRBJ2-2; D possibly corresponds to TRBD1 (6 bases). Trimming pared 3 bases from V and 9 bases from J, leaving 12 bases between. This CDR3 spans 13 amino acids. Germline lookup yields CDR1 SGHRS and CDR2 YFSETQ. The DNA for the CDR3 is TGCGCCAGCAGCTGGCTCAGGGGAAGGGAGCTGTTTTTT. This sequence encodes CASSWLRGRELFF.

This clone showed up just once. The chain uses TRBV4-3 and TRBJ1-4; D is ambiguous. The length of the CDR3 is 13 residues. Germline V lookup: CDR1 LGHNA, CDR2 YSLEER. Trimming shortened V by 4 bases and J by 8 bases, and 11 bases separated the two germline ends. CDR3 loop: CASSRLSGEKLFF. DNA for the CDR3: TGCGCCAGCAGCCGCCTAAGCGGCGAAAAACTGTTTTTT.

CDR3 coding DNA: TGTGCCACCAGTGATAGCCGGGAGCTCTACGAGCAGTACTTC. Amino acid sequence: CATSDSRELYEQYF. The chain employs TRBV24-1 and TRBJ2-7; possibly TRBD2 for D (6 bases). Trimming cost V 3 bases and J 3 bases, with 11 bases left between them. Germline loops: CDR1 KGHDR, CDR2 SFDVKD. This CDR3 is 14 amino acids long.

This clone has a single count. The J gene is TRBJ1-2, the V gene TRBV5-1; 7 bases align to TRBD1. Germline V gene data show CDR1 as SGHRS and CDR2 as YFSETQ. The CDR3 is made up of 14 amino acids. With 0 bases clipped from V and 7 bases from J, the junction kept 6 bases outside the gene matches. CDR3 region: CASSLEQGYGGYTF. The CDR3 DNA is TGCGCCAGCAGCTTGGAACAGGGGTATGGTGGCTACACCTTC.

This chain joins TRBV5-8 and TRBJ1-1, with D perhaps matching TRBD1 (5 bases). V gave up 4 bases and J gave up 1 base, with 11 bases separating them. This CDR3 is 14 amino acids long. The germline V gene has CDR1 SGHTS and CDR2 YDEGEE. DNA for the CDR3: TGTGCCAGCAGCAGCAGGGTGCGGAACACTGAAGCTTTCTTT. Translation gives CASSSRVRNTEAFF.

The CDR3: CASSYRGGKDEKLFF. In DNA form, the CDR3 reads TGTGCCAGCAGTTACAGGGGAGGGAAGGATGAAAAACTGTTTTTT. The chain uses TRBV6-5 and TRBJ1-4; maybe TRBD1 (5 bases). V lost 2 bases and J 6 bases, leaving 13 bases between the germline ends. The CDR3 is 15 amino acids. The germline V gene encodes CDR1 MNHEY and CDR2 SVGAGI.

This chain uses TRBV5-6 with TRBJ2-5, with a tentative D call TRBD1 (6 bases). This CDR3 has 14 amino acids. Germline-derived CDR1 and CDR2 are SGHDT and YYEEEE. V lost 3 bases and J lost 2, with 11 bases in between. For the CDR3, the DNA is TGTGCCAGCAGCTCCACAGGGTATCAAGAGACCCAGTACTTC. This encodes CASSSTGYQETQYF.

The chain recombines TRBV3-1 (or the pseudogene TRBV3-2) with TRBJ1-5; TRBD1 aligns across 11 bases. The CDR3 is 16 amino acids. J gave up 10 bases and V 5 bases, and 13 bases lay outside the gene matches. Germline V gene data show CDR1 as LGHDT and CDR2 as YNNKEL (reference sequence). CDR3 in DNA: TGTGCCAGCAGCACCTCGAGGACAGGGGGCGAGTCCCCCCAGCATTTT. It translates to CASSTSRTGGESPQHF.

This sequence joins TRBV6-5 and TRBJ1-3, with 8 bases that match TRBD1. Germline V gives CDR1 MNHEY, CDR2 SVGAGI. V shed 6 bases and J 4 bases; nucleotides not matched to a gene: 8. This CDR3 comprises 15 residues. The CDR3 loop is CASSETGVDGNTIYF. The CDR3 DNA is TGTGCCAGCAGCGAGACAGGGGTCGACGGAAACACCATATATTTT.

The CDR3 reads CASSLGAGSSSSYNEQFF. CDR3 coding DNA: TGTGCCAGCAGCCTAGGAGCAGGATCGTCGAGCTCCTACAATGAGCAGTTCTTC. J is TRBJ2-1 and V is TRBV7-6; D gene unclear. Trimming took 5 bases from V and 0 from J, leaving 20 bases between them. This CDR3 region has 18 residues. The germline CDR1 and CDR2 sequences are SGHVS and FNYEAQ.

V is TRBV4-1 and J is TRBJ2-5, with 7 bases aligning to TRBD1. With V trimmed by 3 bases and J by 5 bases, 0 bases remained unmatched. Germline CDR1 reads MGHRA; CDR2 reads YSYEKL. CDR3 length equals 12 residues. This chain's CDR3 is CASSQDRETQYF. The CDR3 bases are TGCGCCAGCAGCCAGGACAGGGAGACCCAGTACTTC.

The chain couples TRBV7-9 to TRBJ2-5; TRBD2 matches at 8 bases. The germline V gene encodes CDR1 SEHNR and CDR2 FQNEAQ (reference sequence). This CDR3 comprises 19 residues. Trimming removed 1 base from V and 1 base from J; junction bases left unmatched: 14. CDR3 DNA: TGTGCCAGCAGCTTAGGTGTGGTCGACGAGCGGGAGAGCCAAGAGACCCAGTACTTC. Its protein product is CASSLGVVDERESQETQYF.

The sample holds one count of this clone. The rearrangement joins TRBV28 to TRBJ2-3; the match to TRBD2 covers 8 bases. This CDR3 contains 17 residues. The V and J ends lost 3 bases and 3 bases, in that order; junction bases with no gene match: 11. Germline CDR1 MDHEN, CDR2 SYDVKM. CDR3 DNA: TGTGCCAGCAGTTTCCCACCTACTAGCGGAGAGACAGATACGCAGTATTTT. This gives the protein CASSFPPTSGETDTQYF.

V usage is TRBV7-9 and J usage is TRBJ1-1; possibly TRBD1 for D (5 bases). The germline V gene encodes CDR1 SEHNR and CDR2 FQNEAQ (reference sequence). V was cut by 1 base and J by 1 base, with 7 bases left in between. CDR3 length: 14 residues. DNA for the CDR3: TGTGCCAGCAGCTTAGTTCAGGGGAACACTGAAGCTTTCTTT. This codes for CASSLVQGNTEAFF. Using reference TRBV7-9 and TRBJ1-1 for the parts outside the CDR3, the full variable domain is DTGVSQNPRHKITKRGQNVTFRCDPISEHNRLYWYRQTLGQGPEFLTYFQNEAQLEKSRLLSDRFSAERPKGSFSTLEIQRTEQGDSAMYLCASSLVQGNTEAFFGQGTRLTVV.

CDR3 protein: CASSPVGAGTDGYTF. The CDR3 bases are TGTGCCAGCAGCCCTGTCGGCGCCGGGACAGACGGCTACACCTTC. The J gene is TRBJ1-2, the V gene TRBV5-4, with 7 bases matching TRBD1. CDR3 size: 15 residues. V lost 4 bases to trimming and J lost 8 bases; unmatched junction nucleotides: 14. The germline V gene encodes CDR1 SGHNT and CDR2 YYREEE (reference sequence).

The chain recombines TRBV4-1 with TRBJ2-3, with D uncertain. In germline, CDR1 is MGHRA, CDR2 YSYEKL. This CDR3 has 14 residues. V was clipped by 3 bases and J by 5 bases, with 12 bases between them. The CDR3 region has the DNA TGCGCCAGCAGCCACCCGCCCACGGGAGATACGCAGTATTTT. Translation: CASSHPPTGDTQYF.

CDR3 in DNA: TGTGCCAGCCCGGGACTAGAGATGAGGAATGAGCAGTTCTTC. This sequence encodes CASPGLEMRNEQFF. The rearrangement links TRBV6-5 to TRBJ2-1; 8 bases are a match to TRBD2. The CDR3 is 14 amino acids. The germline V gene has CDR1 MNHEY and CDR2 SVGAGI. V lost 8 bases to trimming and J lost 7 bases; unmatched junction nucleotides: 10.

The chain employs TRBV4-3 and TRBJ2-3, with 10 positions matching TRBD1. The CDR3 is 17 amino acids. V trimming: 4 bases; J trimming: 4 bases; junction bases outside the gene matches: 11. CDR1 is LGHNA, CDR2 YSLEER, per germline. CDR3 in DNA: TGCGCCAGCAGCCCCTCCGGTTGGGACAGGGGCGCAGATACGCAGTATTTT. Protein: CASSPSGWDRGADTQYF.